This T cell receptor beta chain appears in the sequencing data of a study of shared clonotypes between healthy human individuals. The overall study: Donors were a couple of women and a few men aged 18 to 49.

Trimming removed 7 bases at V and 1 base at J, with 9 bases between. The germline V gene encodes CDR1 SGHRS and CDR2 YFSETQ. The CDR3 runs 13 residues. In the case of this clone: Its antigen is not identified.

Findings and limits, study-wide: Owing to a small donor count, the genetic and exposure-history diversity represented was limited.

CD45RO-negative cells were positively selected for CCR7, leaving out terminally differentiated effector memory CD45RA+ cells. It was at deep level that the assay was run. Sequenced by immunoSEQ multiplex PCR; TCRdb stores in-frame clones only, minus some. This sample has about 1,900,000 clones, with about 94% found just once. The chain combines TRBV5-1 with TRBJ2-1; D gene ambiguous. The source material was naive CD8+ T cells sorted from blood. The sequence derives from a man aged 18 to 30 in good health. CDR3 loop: CASGTVSYNEQFF. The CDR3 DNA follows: TGCGCCAGCGGCACGGTTTCCTACAATGAGCAGTTCTTC.